These T cell receptor beta chains were read from a single sample in a study of a mutant IDH1 vaccine in newly diagnosed glioma. These receptors' targets are unknown. Some clones are missing from TCRdb's copy, which holds only in-frame ones; the method was immunoSEQ multiplex PCR. The repertoire holds 75,000 to 85,000 clones, with roughly 90% as singletons. The sample in question was PBMCs, obtained from a glioma patient whose treatment included an IDH1 peptide vaccine. The receptors originated from a woman aged 45-65 years with glioma. Each CDR3 is given without its conserved first and last residue.

CDR3 length,V gene,CDR3 protein
13,TRBV28,ASSNDRGLYNEQF
13,TRBV12-5,ASPTLQRANYGYT
13,TRBV28,ASSHSGTGSYEQY
11,TRBV6-5,ASSPLSADTQY
14,TRBV7-8,ASSFRASGATDTQY
13,TRBV28,ASSSQMGGTETQY
15,TRBV28,ASSYPYPGRRVETQY
14,TRBV6-6,ASSRSGRAETDTQY
14,TRBV11-1,ASSFSGGRNTGELF
12,TRBV6-1,ASSRTSGAYEQY
11,TRBV4-1,ASSQETGRGYT
13,TRBV11-2,ASSLAQGRLYEQY
12,TRBV6-6,ASSPLAGEETQY